This TCR beta chain is from a study of shared clonotypes between healthy human individuals. At a deep level, the assay was run. Sequencing was performed with immunoSEQ multiplex PCR; in TCRdb, only in-frame clones are kept and a portion is missing. The sample records 950,000 to 1,100,000 clones, roughly 74% being singletons. Germline-derived CDR1 and CDR2 are SGHVS and FQNEAQ. There are 13 residues in the CDR3. Between the trimmed V and J ends, which lost 6 bases and 3 bases, there was a span of 12 bases. This chain links TRBV7-8 with TRBJ2-7; tentative D call: TRBD2 (5 bases). The specimen sequenced was memory CD4+ T cells from PBMCs. Described subset: CD45RA-negative fraction. This receptor was identified in a man younger than 30 in good health. Some clones in this sample may be carry-over from other donors' samples. This chain's CDR3 is CASSSHSGYEQYF. DNA of the CDR3: TGTGCCAGCAGTTCCCACAGCGGCTACGAGCAGTACTTC.